This TCR beta chain derives from a study of cytomegalovirus exposure and HLA in healthy donors. Study at large: Genetic ancestry analysis placed over 65% of the 398 donors that were genotyped in the Caucasian-associated cluster.

General study results and limits: Data from an earlier analysis indicated that most TCR beta V segments were productive either about 90% or about 30% of the time. Presence/absence analyses rested on an assumption that sequencing depth was roughly uniform across donors. What was likely a sequencing artifact was a cluster of highly shared sequence variants.

The study ran its PCR with 60 Vbeta and 13 Jbeta primers. Assay used: immunoSEQ multiplex PCR; TCRdb lists only in-frame clones, some missing. The table has around 97,000 clones, around 65% seen once. Note on this clone: The antigen is unknown.

Trimming cost V 5 bases and J 7 bases; bases outside gene matches: 12. Germline assignment: CDR1 GTSNPN and CDR2 SVGIG (reference sequence). The CDR3 is 14 residues long. Sequenced material: PBMCs. This TCR derives from a woman aged 45-60 years in good health and CMV-seronegative. The chain carries TRBV30 and TRBJ1-1; 8 nucleotides agree with TRBD1. This chain's CDR3 is CAWDHLQGDVEAFF. The DNA of the CDR3 is TGTGCCTGGGATCACCTACAGGGGGACGTTGAAGCTTTCTTT.